The 26 T cell receptor beta chains in this list originate from one sample, sequenced in a study of T cell responses to AZD1222 COVID-19 vaccine. The assay was immunoSEQ multiplex PCR, and TCRdb's table has in-frame clones only and misses some. The data show about 140,000 clones, roughly 89% seen once. The sample was peripheral blood, taken on day 0 of AZD1222 vaccination. Every receptor here comes from an adult in good health.

V usage is TRBV27 and J usage is TRBJ2-1; D possibly corresponds to TRBD2 (5 bases). The germline V gene has CDR1 MNHEY and CDR2 SMNVEV (reference sequence). With 0 bases removed from V and 5 bases from J, the gap between germline ends came to 8 bases. The CDR3 is made up of 14 amino acids. CDR3 residues: CASSLSWGDNEQFF. In nucleotides, the CDR3 is TGTGCCAGCAGTTTATCTTGGGGAGACAATGAGCAGTTCTTC.

The rearrangement joins TRBV28 to TRBJ2-1, with 7 bases identical to TRBD1. The CDR3 is made up of 13 amino acids. Germline V CDR1 and CDR2: MDHEN, SYDVKM. The J segment lost 10 bases and the V segment lost 6 bases, leaving 9 bases of the junction unmatched. CDR3 protein: CASRGTGEKEQFF. The CDR3 nucleotides read TGTGCCAGCAGAGGAACAGGGGAGAAGGAGCAGTTCTTC.

The CDR3 loop reads CASSARLINGAEQFF. CDR3 in DNA: TGTGCCAGCAGCGCCCGTTTGATAAATGGAGCTGAGCAGTTCTTC. J is TRBJ2-1 and V is TRBV28, with unresolved D. V was trimmed by 6 bases and J by 9 bases, leaving 21 bases between them. The germline V gene has CDR1 MDHEN and CDR2 SYDVKM. There are 15 residues in the CDR3.

This clone was recorded a few times. The chain carries TRBV5-4 and TRBJ2-5; D might be TRBD1 (5 bases). Looked up from germline, CDR1 is SGHNT and CDR2 is YYREEE (reference sequence). The V end was cut by 5 bases, the J end by 2 bases, with 13 bases between. This CDR3 has 14 residues. CDR3 sequence reads: CASSLVGAQETQYF. As DNA, the CDR3 is TGTGCCAGCAGTTTAGTAGGGGCTCAAGAGACCCAGTACTTC.

The rearrangement uses TRBV13 and TRBJ2-2; D not certain. From germline, CDR1 is PRHDT and CDR2 FYEKMQ (reference sequence). The V end lost 3 bases, the J end lost 1 base, and 12 bases lay between the germline ends. This CDR3 is built from 16 residues. Written as DNA, the CDR3 is TGTGCCAGCAGCTTGTATGGAAACCAGAACACCGGGGAGCTGTTTTTT. Its protein product is CASSLYGNQNTGELFF.

This sequence joins TRBV5-6 and TRBJ1-1, with TRBD1 matching over 10 bases. Trimming at V came to 3 bases and at J to 10 bases, leaving 6 bases not matched to a gene. The CDR3 spans 13 residues. Germline V gene lookup returns CDR1 SGHDT and CDR2 YYEEEE. In DNA form, the CDR3 reads TGTGCCAGCAGCTCGACAGGGGGCAGTGGAGCTTTCTTT. Protein product: CASSSTGGSGAFF.

In DNA form, the CDR3 reads TGTGCCAGCAGCTCCCAGGAAGCACTAGCGGGGCGCTCGGGGGAGCTGTTTTTT. Translated, it gives CASSSQEALAGRSGELFF. The genes are TRBV7-9 and TRBJ2-2; the match to TRBD2 covers 10 bases. CDR1 SEHNR and CDR2 FQNEAQ come from the germline V gene (reference sequence). The trim removed 4 bases at V and 8 bases at J, leaving 16 bases unmatched. This CDR3 spans 18 amino acids.

V gene TRBV6-1 combines with J gene TRBJ1-2; D is perhaps TRBD1 (6 bases). From germline, CDR1 is MNHNS and CDR2 SASEGT. Trimming removed 2 bases from V and 8 bases from J, with 15 bases in between. The CDR3 contains 14 residues. CDR3 nucleotide sequence: TGTGCCAGCAGTGAATATTCAGGGGATTACGGCTACACCTTC. Residues: CASSEYSGDYGYTF.

The V call is TRBV7-9, the J call TRBJ2-1; D may be TRBD2 (6 bases). The CDR3 consists of 15 residues. CDR1 is SEHNR and CDR2 is FQNEAQ in the germline V gene (reference sequence). V lost 6 bases and J 3 bases, leaving 15 bases between the germline ends. As DNA, the CDR3 is TGTGCCAGCAGTCCTATAGCGGTGAACTACAATGAGCAGTTCTTC. It encodes CASSPIAVNYNEQFF.

The rearrangement links TRBV10-3 to TRBJ2-7; no reliable D call. Trimming stripped 2 bases from V and 0 bases from J, with 5 bases between. The CDR3 length is 13 residues. Germline CDR1 and CDR2: ENHRY and SYGVKD. CDR3 in DNA: TGTGCCATCAGTGAGCAGAGCTCCTACGAGCAGTACTTC. Translating it yields CAISEQSSYEQYF.

This chain connects TRBV15 to TRBJ1-6, with TRBD1 matching 10 bases. J was trimmed by 13 bases and V by 0 bases; bases with no gene match: 6. CDR1 and CDR2 from the germline V gene are LNHNV and YYDKDF (reference sequence). There are 15 residues in the CDR3. The DNA for the CDR3 is TGTGCCACCAGCAGAGATGAGACAGGGGGCTCGCCCCTCCACTTT. This encodes CATSRDETGGSPLHF.

The rearrangement joins TRBV27 to TRBJ2-3, with D possibly matching TRBD1 (6 bases). Germline V lookup: CDR1 MNHEY, CDR2 SMNVEV (reference sequence). The germline V and J ends were trimmed by 6 bases and 7 bases, with 14 bases remaining between them. This CDR3 is 13 amino acids long. The CDR3 loop is CASRGHAGNTQYF. The CDR3 nucleotides are TGTGCCAGCAGGGGACACGCGGGTAATACGCAGTATTTT.

The chain has TRBV2 and TRBJ1-1; D call uncertain. Trimming left V 8 bases short and J 1 base short, with 11 bases between. The CDR3 spans 13 residues. Germline CDR1 is SNHLY and CDR2 is FYNNEI. The CDR3 reads CASRAEGNTEAFF. CDR3 nucleotides: TGTGCCAGCCGAGCCGAGGGGAACACTGAAGCTTTCTTT.

The rearrangement uses TRBV6-5 and TRBJ1-2; D gene uncertain. The CDR3 loop spans 13 amino acids. Trimming took 6 bases from V and 4 from J, leaving 12 bases between them. The germline V gene has CDR1 MNHEY and CDR2 SVGAGI. CDR3 residues: CASRADGFYGYTF. CDR3 in DNA: TGTGCCAGCAGAGCGGACGGTTTCTATGGCTACACCTTC.

This sequence joins TRBV20-1 and TRBJ1-2; D remains ambiguous. Looked up from germline, CDR1 is DFQATT and CDR2 is SNEGSKA (reference sequence). The ends were cut back, 3 bases at V and 8 bases at J, with 13 bases in the middle. CDR3 length: 12 residues. The CDR3 bases are TGCAGTGCTAGTGAGGCAGACCTGGGCTACACCTTC. This encodes CSASEADLGYTF.

V usage is TRBV5-1 and J usage is TRBJ2-7; perhaps TRBD2 as D (6 bases). V was shortened by 4 bases and J by 5 bases, with 19 bases between the two germline ends. CDR3 size: 15 residues. The V gene's germline CDR1 is SGHRS and CDR2 YFSETQ. CDR3 sequence reads: CASSPEGPRLNEQYF. The DNA for the CDR3 is TGCGCCAGCAGCCCGGAGGGACCGCGTCTCAACGAGCAGTACTTC. Together with reference TRBV5-1 and TRBJ2-7, the CDR3 gives the full variable domain: KAGVTQTPRYLIKTRGQQVTLSCSPISGHRSVSWYQQTPGQGLQFLFEYFSETQRNKGNFPGRFSGRQFSNSRSEMNVSTLELGDSALYLCASSPEGPRLNEQYFGPGTRLTVT.

The chain recombines TRBV7-9 with TRBJ1-2; 7 bases line up with TRBD1. The CDR3 is 15 amino acids. In germline, CDR1 is SEHNR, CDR2 FQNEAQ (reference sequence). V shed 2 bases, J shed 7 bases, and the junction held 10 bases outside the gene matches. CDR3 residues: CASSLRSEGALGYTF. CDR3 DNA sequence: TGTGCCAGCAGCTTAAGGTCGGAGGGGGCCCTTGGCTACACCTTC.

The rearrangement joins TRBV19 to TRBJ1-5; unclear D gene. CDR3 length equals 14 residues. The germline CDR1 and CDR2 sequences are LNHDA and SQIVND (reference sequence). The germline V and J ends were trimmed by 2 bases and 3 bases, with 8 bases remaining between them. The CDR3 loop is CASSIRGFNQPQHF. The CDR3 bases are TGTGCCAGTAGTATAAGAGGCTTCAATCAGCCCCAGCATTTT.

J is TRBJ2-7 and V is TRBV28; 9 nucleotides match TRBD2. This CDR3 has 16 residues. V shed 3 bases, J shed 3 bases, and the junction held 9 bases outside the gene matches. Germline values: CDR1 MDHEN, CDR2 SYDVKM. CDR3 nucleotides: TGTGCCAGCAGTTTTTTCCACGGGACTAGCAACTACGAGCAGTACTTC. It specifies CASSFFHGTSNYEQYF.

V is TRBV12-3 or TRBV12-4 and J is TRBJ1-2; 8 bases are a match to TRBD1. This CDR3 comprises 13 residues. The V and J ends lost 3 bases and 7 bases, in that order; junction bases with no gene match: 4. This chain's CDR3 is CASSLDRVSGYTF. DNA for the CDR3: TGTGCCAGCAGTTTGGACAGGGTGAGTGGCTACACCTTC.

This chain's CDR3 is CAISESVQLNQPQHF. CDR3 coding DNA: TGTGCCATCAGTGAGTCGGTCCAGTTAAATCAGCCCCAGCATTTT. The V call is TRBV10-3, the J call TRBJ1-5; D is unclear. With 0 bases removed from V and 4 bases from J, the gap between germline ends came to 10 bases. The CDR3 loop spans 15 amino acids. CDR1 and CDR2 from the germline V gene are ENHRY and SYGVKD.

The chain uses TRBV6-5 and TRBJ2-2; D is ambiguous. This CDR3 has 13 amino acids. Germline loops: CDR1 MNHEY, CDR2 SVGAGI. Trimming pared 2 bases from V and 5 bases from J, leaving 6 bases between. CDR3 region: CASSYVTTGELFF. The CDR3 DNA is TGTGCCAGCAGTTACGTCACGACCGGGGAGCTGTTTTTT.

This clone was seen a single time. This sequence joins TRBV5-6 and TRBJ2-1; D is undetermined. The CDR3 sequence is 14 residues long. V gave up 4 bases and J gave up 12 bases, with 20 bases separating them. CDR1 is SGHDT, CDR2 YYEEEE, per germline. CDR3 coding DNA: TGTGCCAGCAGCCCTGTTCGAGACCCAATGAGGCAGTTCTTC. It yields the protein CASSPVRDPMRQFF.

This rearrangement joins TRBV27 to TRBJ2-7; D perhaps matches TRBD2 (6 bases). V was clipped by 7 bases and J by 2 bases, with 18 bases between them. The CDR3 contains 15 residues. CDR1 and CDR2 from the germline V gene are MNHEY and SMNVEV (reference sequence). CDR3 sequence reads: CASIPVGGMPYEQYF. In DNA, the CDR3 is TGTGCCAGCATCCCCGTTGGCGGGATGCCCTACGAGCAGTACTTC.

This sequence joins TRBV18 and TRBJ1-5; the D is unclear. Per germline, CDR1 KGHSH and CDR2 LQKENI. This CDR3 contains 17 residues. V lost 0 bases and J 2 bases, leaving 14 bases between the germline ends. The CDR3 DNA follows: TGTGCCAGCTCACCACCCGGAGGCGGGTTGGGCAATCAGCCCCAGCATTTT. Its protein product is CASSPPGGGLGNQPQHF.

The CDR3 region has the DNA TGTGCCAGCAGCCGAACGGGACAGGCGAACACCGGGGAGCTGTTTTTT. It yields the protein CASSRTGQANTGELFF. This chain joins TRBV5-5 and TRBJ2-2; 8 bases are shared with TRBD1. The junction had 5 bases not matched to a gene; V was cut back by 4 bases and J by 0 bases. Per the germline V gene, CDR1 is SGHKS and CDR2 is YYEKEE (reference sequence). The CDR3 spans 16 residues.